Described below is a single T cell receptor beta chain sequence and its context. Its cognate antigen is unknown. This CDR3 has 15 residues. The germline gives CDR1 SGHAT, CDR2 FQNNGV. Deletions cut 4 bases from V and 7 bases from J, with 14 bases between. Only in-frame clones appear in the TCRdb table, and some are missing; sequencing was by immunoSEQ multiplex PCR. This sample has approximately 83,000 clones, with more than 75% found just once. During the collection period, no donor immune events like infections were recorded. These data originate in a study of identifying expanded T cells in peripheral blood. Regarding the study as a whole: Approximately 2-week clone count variance significantly increased as total template count grew. Over approximately two and four weeks, about 15 and 19 clones changed, versus around 1.3 between replicates.

The receptor was isolated from a person aged 18-69 years in good health. The rearrangement joins TRBV11-2 to TRBJ1-6, with a possible D match to TRBD1 (5 bases). The specimen sequenced was blood. The DNA of the CDR3 is TGTGCCAGCAGCTCCTCGGGGACTGAGAATTCACCCCTCCACTTT. It codes for CASSSSGTENSPLHF.